This is a list of T cell receptor beta chains from one sample in a study of blood T cell repertoires in COVID-19. Assay used: immunoSEQ multiplex PCR; TCRdb lists only in-frame clones, some missing. This sample has approximately 300,000 clones; 85% to 95% occur once, and the top ten carry 3% to 5%. The sequencing sample was made of PBMCs or T cells enriched from blood (not recorded which). All receptors derive from a woman in her 30s who had been exposed to COVID-19. Each CDR3 is given without its conserved first and last residue. Each record gives: D gene, V gene, J gene, CDR3 protein. A D gene is named only where the DNA matches it firmly.

>TRBD2|TRBV10-3|TRBJ2-6
AISESGLAGGPSGANVLT
>TRBD1|TRBV6-5|TRBJ1-1
ASSYSWDSNRAF
>TRBD2|TRBV7-9|TRBJ2-1
ASTLPGLAGGSGNEQF
>-|TRBV5-4|TRBJ1-2
ASSLAKASPLTGGYT
>TRBD1|TRBV7-8|TRBJ2-7
ASSFPGQGVYEQY
>-|TRBV28|TRBJ2-4
ASSPMDSLNIQY
>-|TRBV5-4|TRBJ2-5
ASSLYAGAGETQY
>TRBD1|TRBV5-1|TRBJ1-1
ASRKGANTEEAF
>-|TRBV6-1|TRBJ1-4
ATSWSSYEKLF
>TRBD1|TRBV7-2|TRBJ2-5
ASSSPRGPETQY
>-|TRBV25-1|TRBJ1-2
ASSGAGNGYT
>-|TRBV29-1|TRBJ1-3
SAEGSGNTIY
>TRBD1|TRBV5-6|TRBJ1-2
ASSAGTGSYGYT
>-|TRBV5-1|TRBJ1-2
ASSLRGTNYGYT
>-|TRBV2|TRBJ2-3
ASERAGFTQY
>-|TRBV9|TRBJ1-4
ASSPRQATNEKLF
>TRBD1|TRBV7-9|TRBJ1-2
ASSPHPGQGGDGYT
>-|TRBV5-5|TRBJ1-1
ASSLEQKNTEAF
>TRBD2|TRBV18|TRBJ2-5
ASVFSGGAGETQY
>TRBD1|TRBV11-1|TRBJ2-7
ASSSAGTGNSYEQY
>-|TRBV11-2|TRBJ1-1
ASSLQTNTEAF
>TRBD1|TRBV6-1|TRBJ2-7
ASSETRWTGYEQY
>TRBD1|TRBV30|TRBJ2-2
AWTQQGADTGELF
>-|TRBV5-4|TRBJ2-7
ASSLGGASSYEQY
>TRBD2|TRBV13|TRBJ2-3
ASILAGGLPDTQY
>TRBD1|TRBV6-6|TRBJ1-1
ASSLWTGGDTEAF
>TRBD1|TRBV6-5|TRBJ2-7
ASTTGQGPYEQY
>-|TRBV19|TRBJ2-3
ASRVAHASLTQY
>TRBD1|TRBV4-3|TRBJ1-2
ASSQDRQGGLIYT
>TRBD1|TRBV18|TRBJ1-6
ASSPSPILEGAAESPLH
>-|TRBV9|TRBJ1-2
ASSVGRGDGYT
>TRBD2|TRBV19|TRBJ2-3
ASSIGRGGTDTQY
>-|TRBV6-5|TRBJ1-3
ASSSWLSSGNTIY
>TRBD1|TRBV24-1|TRBJ2-2
ATSDSLSAGGVTGELF
>-|TRBV5-4|TRBJ2-1
ASSADIAYNEQF
>TRBD1|TRBV2|TRBJ1-1
ASKPGAGGLNTEAF